This T cell receptor beta chain stems from a study of Graves' ophthalmopathy and Graves' hyperthyroidism. Notes on the study in general: In blood appeared most of the expanded thyroid clonotypes whose frequency exceeded 0.001. Researchers report that a 13-signature model separated ophthalmopathy from stable hyperthyroidism, posting under 90% sensitivity and roughly 80% specificity. With roughly 69% sensitivity and about 78% specificity, the model predicted ophthalmopathy progression.

Other autoimmune diseases, uncontrolled infections, pregnancy or lactation excluded patients from enrollment. Investigators amplified TCR beta CDR3 regions from RNA transcripts. HTBI primers were employed in first-round RT-PCR, then a second-round multiplex PCR followed. TCRdb re-called the multiplex PCR reads with MiXCR, one entry per CDR3 protein. Of 500,000 to 600,000 distinct CDR3 sequences in the sample, about two fifths were seen once. CDR1 is SNHLY and CDR2 is FYNNEI in the germline V gene. Trimming removed 2 bases from V and 9 bases from J; junction bases left unmatched: 12. The CDR3 is made up of 17 amino acids. With respect to this clonotype: Antigen unknown.

The sample comprised peripheral blood or thyroid tissue (not recorded which). This chain links TRBV2 with TRBJ2-1, with 11 bases fitting TRBD2. This TCR was sampled from an adult man with Graves' hyperthyroidism. Here the CDR3 DNA reads TGTGCCAGCAGTGAAATGTCGTCTAGCGGGAGGAATAGTGAGCAGTTCTTC. Translation gives CASSEMSSSGRNSEQFF.